This T cell receptor (beta chain) emerged from a study of blood T cell repertoires in COVID-19 (dated by TCRdb to the early 2020s). For the study in its entirety: Samples from collaborators originated in the United States, Italy and Spain and spanned both the acute and convalescent phases of COVID-19. The samples were drawn from two sources: the first 160 participants of the ongoing ImmuneRACE study, and some 1,300 subjects contributed by 6 global collaborators. The prospective study material was composed of cDNA or gDNA derived from T cells, B-cell-depleted T cells, or PBMCs. Nearly every sample came with metadata listing a de-identified subject ID, COVID-19 status, age in years and sex. The repertoires were released in a freely available public database meant as a resource for research on the immune response to SARS-CoV-2. Subjects who had been exposed to COVID-19, were actively infected with it, or had recovered from it provided the deeply sampled blood TCRbeta repertoires that made up the dataset. Where available, HLA class I and class II types were obtained from metadata supplied by the sample provider rather than from assay-based typing. The full study reports these points: Clinical and demographic metadata were provided uncurated, with the amount varying by source and participant.

The collaborating institutions used their own protocols to collect whole blood in K2EDTA tubes. For TCRbeta analysis, collaborators shipped samples as frozen whole blood, isolated PBMCs, or DNA extracted from either of those sample types. TCRbeta CDR3 regions were amplified from genomic DNA using the immunoSEQ Assay, a bias-controlled multiplex PCR. On the authors' methods: Within the assay, amplification of reference gene primers was used to estimate how many nucleated cells each sample contained. To quantify the absolute abundance of each unique TCRbeta CDR3 rearrangement, sequence reads were collapsed and filtered. For each sample, productive Simpson clonality was calculated as the square root of Simpson's diversity index across productive rearrangements. What TCRdb holds here is the immuneACCESS table cut down to in-frame rearrangements. Part of the clones is not present; checked against another copy, under half of the missing clones reflect an unresolved V gene, and the others are unexplained. V, J and clone size derive from that table, while D and trimming were established from the DNA sequence. This sample is represented by roughly 180,000 clones; approximately 84% of them were singletons. The top ten hold about 7% of the sample.

At the junction V is shortened by 2 bases and J by 4 bases, with 8 bases in between. Sequences MNHEY (CDR1) and SVGAGI (CDR2) are obtained from the germline V gene. From its cysteine to its phenylalanine, the CDR3 spans 13 amino acids. Only the CDR3 DNA is retained, 39 bases long and in frame from the first base. Note on this clone: Its specific antigen is unknown. Per-base qualities were not stored, and no clone one base away is much larger.

The rearranged segments are TRBV6-5 and TRBJ1-2; no D segment can be confidently identified. The clonotype was recovered from a human donor in a cohort sampled during active COVID-19. Sequenced sample: peripheral blood. The CDR3: CASSYRSGYGYTF. The DNA is as follows: TGTGCCAGCAGTTACCGGTCTGGCTATGGCTACACCTTC.